This entry concerns a single T cell receptor beta chain. This sample stems from a study of blood T cell repertoires in COVID-19. The assay was immunoSEQ multiplex PCR, and TCRdb's table has in-frame clones only and misses some. The table has 40,000 to 55,000 clones, around 85% seen once. Germline CDR1 reads MNHEY; CDR2 reads SMNVEV (reference sequence). V lost 6 bases, J lost 2 bases, and 14 bases stayed unmatched. The CDR3 is made up of 18 amino acids. V and J are TRBV27 and TRBJ1-2; 11 bases are a match to TRBD1. The source is a woman at least 80 years old with acute or convalescent COVID-19. The sequenced material came from peripheral blood. The CDR3 nucleotides are TGTGCCAGCAGACCTTACACCCCCGGGACAGGGGGGAACTATGGCTACACCTTC. It yields the protein CASRPYTPGTGGNYGYTF.